One T cell receptor (beta chain) is described in this entry. Antigen unknown. There are 15 residues in the CDR3. Deletions cut 2 bases from V and 4 bases from J, with 16 bases between. CDR1 SGHTS and CDR2 YDEGEE come from the germline V gene. These data come from a study of T cell repertoires in cytomegalovirus infection. Study context: Both a matching HLA type and CMV infection were indicated by public TCR beta signatures. Whole-study results and caveats: It was HLA-C-restricted CMV-specific TCR beta clonotypes that dominated the response ex vivo. Cumulative frequency of public TCR beta families picked out carriers of CMV plus the relevant HLA.

MiXCR, applied by TCRdb to the reads, yields one record per CDR3 protein. The sample lists around 290,000 distinct CDR3 sequences; roughly 24% were seen once. Sequencing was done on a sample of PBMCs. The TCR sequence derives from a human donor in good health (CMV status not recorded). Some clones in this sample may be carry-over from other donors' samples. V and J are TRBV5-8 and TRBJ2-7; D might be TRBD1 (5 bases). CDR3 sequence: CASSFRPPRGYEQYF. For the CDR3, the DNA is TGTGCCAGCAGCTTTCGCCCCCCAAGGGGTTACGAGCAGTACTTC.